Presented here are 13 T cell receptor beta chains from one specimen sequenced in a study of OX40 agonist ivuxolimab in advanced cancers. Generated by immunoSEQ multiplex PCR, the TCRdb table keeps only in-frame clones and is missing some. The sample yields 80,000 to 85,000 clones, about 86% seen once. Sequenced here: CD4+ or CD8+ T cells sorted from blood, sampled in a trial of the OX40 agonist ivuxolimab. Receptors originate from an adult with an advanced solid tumor such as melanoma, head and neck, liver or kidney cancer.

The chain employs TRBV7-2 and TRBJ2-5, with 7 bases identical to TRBD1. In germline, CDR1 is SGHTA, CDR2 FQGNSA. Germline trimming cut 5 bases from V and 12 bases from J; bases unmatched to any gene: 15. The CDR3 length is 14 residues. The CDR3 nucleotides are TGTGCCAGCAGCAAAGCTCACAATGGACAGGACAAGTACTTC. Residues: CASSKAHNGQDKYF.

The chain employs TRBV7-2 and TRBJ2-5; 11 positions match TRBD2. This CDR3 contains 16 residues. Losses at the gene ends were 1 base for V and 5 bases for J; bases not matched to a gene: 6. From germline, CDR1 is SGHTA and CDR2 FQGNSA. DNA for the CDR3: TGTGCCAGCAGCTTAGTACTAGCGGGAGTTTATGAGACCCAGTACTTC. It encodes CASSLVLAGVYETQYF.

This chain joins TRBV6-4 and TRBJ2-3; D is unclear. The CDR3 runs to 14 residues. Germline CDR1 MRHNA, CDR2 SNTAGT. The ends were cut back, 2 bases at V and 2 bases at J, with 8 bases in the middle. The CDR3 region is CASSDPGSTDTQYF. Written as DNA, the CDR3 is TGTGCCAGCAGTGACCCGGGCTCCACAGATACGCAGTATTTT.

The chain combines TRBV15 with TRBJ2-3; 7 nucleotides align to TRBD1. This CDR3 is 16 amino acids long. The V segment lost 0 bases and the J segment 0 bases; nucleotides outside the gene matches: 3. Per germline, CDR1 LNHNV and CDR2 YYDKDF (reference sequence). The CDR3 DNA reads TGTGCCACCAGCAGAGATATACAGGGGAGCACAGATACGCAGTATTTT. This sequence encodes CATSRDIQGSTDTQYF.

The rearrangement uses TRBV29-1 and TRBJ2-1; a possible D gene is TRBD1 (6 bases). Germline CDR1 reads SQVTM; CDR2 reads ANQGSEA. V shed 7 bases and J shed 1 base, with 11 bases lying between them. The CDR3 is made up of 13 amino acids. The CDR3 nucleotides are TGCAGCGCCACGAGGGGGTCCTACAATGAGCAGTTCTTC. It encodes CSATRGSYNEQFF.

The CDR3 spells CASSPDGFIYGYTF. CDR3 nucleotides: TGTGCCAGCAGCCCCGACGGGTTCATCTATGGCTACACCTTC. The chain has TRBV9 and TRBJ1-2; no clear D gene. Germline V gene lookup returns CDR1 SGDLS and CDR2 YYNGEE. The CDR3 extends over 14 amino acids. Between the trimmed V and J ends, which lost 4 bases and 4 bases, there was a span of 14 bases.

This sequence joins TRBV7-3 and TRBJ2-2, with D unresolved. The CDR3 spans 15 residues. The V end lost 4 bases, the J end lost 4 bases, and 13 bases lay between the germline ends. Germline CDR1 is SGHTA and CDR2 is FQGTGA. CDR3 bases: TGTGCCAGCAGCTCTTCTGAGAGGAGCACCGGGGAGCTGTTTTTT. Translating it yields CASSSSERSTGELFF. Combining the CDR3 with reference TRBV7-3 and TRBJ2-2 gives the whole variable domain GAGVSQTPSNKVTEKGKYVELRCDPISGHTALYWYRQSLGQGPEFLIYFQGTGAADDSGLPNDRFFAVRPEGSVSTLKIQRTERGDSAVYLCASSSSERSTGELFFGEGSRLTVL.

The chain combines TRBV21-1 with TRBJ2-2; the D segment call TRBD1 is taken from the table without a DNA check. TRBV21-1 is described as a pseudogene. There are 17 residues in the CDR3. The CDR3 here is CASFTKAGTGNTGELFF. CDR3 DNA: TGTGCCAGCTTCACCAAAGCGGGGACAGGGAACACCGGGGAGCTGTTTTTT.

This sequence joins TRBV7-2 and TRBJ1-2; TRBD1 is a possible D gene (6 bases). Germline CDR1 reads SGHTA; CDR2 reads FQGNSA. There are 14 residues in the CDR3. V dropped 5 bases and J dropped 7 bases, with 17 bases sitting between them. In DNA form, the CDR3 reads TGTGCCAGCAGCCCAGGGTGGGGGGCTGGTGGCTACACCTTC. Residues: CASSPGWGAGGYTF.

The V and J genes are TRBV14 and TRBJ2-7; D is uncertain. V lost 4 bases, J lost 1 base, and 2 bases lay in between. The CDR3 length is 11 residues. In germline, CDR1 is SGHDN, CDR2 FVKESK. CDR3 in amino acids: CASSLSYEQYF. The DNA of the CDR3 is TGTGCCAGCAGCCTTTCCTACGAGCAGTACTTC.

The chain carries TRBV5-4 and TRBJ1-1; no clear D gene. CDR3 length: 13 residues. Germline V lookup: CDR1 SGHNT, CDR2 YYREEE (reference sequence). V lost 4 bases, J lost 3 bases, and 10 bases lay in between. CDR3 loop: CASSRGPDTEAFF. The CDR3 DNA reads as TGTGCCAGCAGCCGCGGACCGGACACTGAAGCTTTCTTT.

The J gene is TRBJ1-2, the V gene TRBV7-3, with a possible D match to TRBD1 (6 bases). Trimming stripped 5 bases from V and 4 bases from J, with 11 bases between. CDR3 length: 13 amino acids. CDR1 is SGHTA, CDR2 FQGTGA, per germline. The CDR3 spells CASSPGVGYGYTF. DNA for the CDR3: TGTGCCAGCAGCCCAGGGGTGGGCTATGGCTACACCTTC.

J is TRBJ1-6 and V is TRBV6-1; D is undetermined. The V gene's germline CDR1 is MNHNS and CDR2 SASEGT. V lost 0 bases and J 4 bases, leaving 13 bases between the germline ends. The length of the CDR3 is 17 residues. CDR3 sequence: CASSEAAGVNYNSPLHF. The CDR3 DNA reads TGTGCCAGCAGTGAAGCAGCCGGGGTTAATTATAATTCACCCCTCCACTTT.